This T cell receptor (beta chain) was observed in a study of T cells in Graves' hyperthyroidism and ophthalmopathy. For the study at large: The initial diagnosis was the point when peripheral blood was collected, ahead of any treatment.

The PBMCs were sourced from fresh peripheral blood (approximately 9.6 ml). The CDR3 has 13 amino acids. Per the germline V gene, CDR1 is SEHNR and CDR2 is FQNEAQ (reference sequence). V lost 3 bases to trimming and J lost 6 bases, with 11 bases between them. The source material, RNA transcripts, was used to amplify TCR beta CDR3 regions. The study used the HTBI primer set for a first-round RT-PCR of the TCR CDR3. A single record per CDR3 protein comes from TCRdb applying MiXCR to the multiplex PCR reads. The table records 50,000 to 60,000 distinct CDR3 sequences, 48% of them present only once. With respect to this clonotype: The target antigen is unknown.

Notes on the study in general: The blood repertoire included most of the expanded thyroid clonotypes above 0.001.

The sample taken for sequencing was blood. The chain combines TRBV7-9 with TRBJ1-1; tentative D call: TRBD1 (5 bases). The source is a woman aged 45-60 years with Graves' ophthalmopathy. This CDR3 is CASSFGQDAEAFF. For the CDR3, the DNA is TGTGCCAGCAGCTTTGGACAAGACGCTGAAGCTTTCTTT.